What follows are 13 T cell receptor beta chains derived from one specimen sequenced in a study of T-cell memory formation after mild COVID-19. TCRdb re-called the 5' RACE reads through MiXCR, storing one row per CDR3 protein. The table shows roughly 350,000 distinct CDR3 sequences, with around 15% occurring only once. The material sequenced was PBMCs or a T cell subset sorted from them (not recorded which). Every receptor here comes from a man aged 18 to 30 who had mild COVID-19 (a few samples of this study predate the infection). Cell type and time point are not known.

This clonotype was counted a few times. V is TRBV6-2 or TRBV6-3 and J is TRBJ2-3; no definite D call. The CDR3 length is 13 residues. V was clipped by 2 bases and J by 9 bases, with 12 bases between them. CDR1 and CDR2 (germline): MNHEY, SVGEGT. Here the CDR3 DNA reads TGTGCCAGCAGTTACGGATCCGGCCGCACGCAGTATTTT. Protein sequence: CASSYGSGRTQYF.

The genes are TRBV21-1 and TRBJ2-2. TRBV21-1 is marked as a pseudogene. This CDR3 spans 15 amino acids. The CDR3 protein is CASSETGRRTGELFF. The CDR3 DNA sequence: TGTGCCAGCAGCGAGACCGGCCGGCGCACCGGGGAGCTGTTTTTT.

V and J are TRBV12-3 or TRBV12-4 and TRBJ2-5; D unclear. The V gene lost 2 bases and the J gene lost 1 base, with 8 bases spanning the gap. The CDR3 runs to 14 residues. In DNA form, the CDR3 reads TGTGCCAGCAGTTTATGGGCAGCCCAAGAGACCCAGTACTTC. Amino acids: CASSLWAAQETQYF.

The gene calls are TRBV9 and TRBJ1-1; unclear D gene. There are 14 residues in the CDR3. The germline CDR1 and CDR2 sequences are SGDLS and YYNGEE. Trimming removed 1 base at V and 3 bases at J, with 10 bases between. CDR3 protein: CASSVTSRDTEAFF. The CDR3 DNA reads TGTGCCAGCAGCGTAACGTCGAGAGACACTGAAGCTTTCTTT.

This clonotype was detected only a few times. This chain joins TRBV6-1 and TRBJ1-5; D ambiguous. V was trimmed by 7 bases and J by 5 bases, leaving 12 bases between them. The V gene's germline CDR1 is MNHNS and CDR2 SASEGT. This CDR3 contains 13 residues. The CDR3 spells CASNPLWDQPQHF. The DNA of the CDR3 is TGTGCCAGCAATCCCCTGTGGGATCAGCCCCAGCATTTT.

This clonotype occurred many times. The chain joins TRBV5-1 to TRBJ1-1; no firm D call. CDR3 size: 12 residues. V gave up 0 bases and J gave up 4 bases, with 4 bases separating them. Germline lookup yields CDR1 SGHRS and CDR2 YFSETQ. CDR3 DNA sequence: TGCGCCAGCAGCTTGGACAGCACTGAAGCTTTCTTT. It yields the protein CASSLDSTEAFF.

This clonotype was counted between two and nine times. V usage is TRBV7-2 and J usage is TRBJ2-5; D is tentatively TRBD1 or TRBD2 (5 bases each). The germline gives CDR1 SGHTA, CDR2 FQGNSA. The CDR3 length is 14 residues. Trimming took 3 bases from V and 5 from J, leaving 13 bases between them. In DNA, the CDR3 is TGTGCCAGCAGCTTCCAGGGTTGGGGGGAGACCCAGTACTTC. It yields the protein CASSFQGWGETQYF.

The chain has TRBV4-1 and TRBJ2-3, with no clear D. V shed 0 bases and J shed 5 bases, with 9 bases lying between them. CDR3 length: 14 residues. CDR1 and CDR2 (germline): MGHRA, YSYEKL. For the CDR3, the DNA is TGCGCCAGCAGCCAAGATTCGGTAGGAGATACGCAGTATTTT. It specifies CASSQDSVGDTQYF.

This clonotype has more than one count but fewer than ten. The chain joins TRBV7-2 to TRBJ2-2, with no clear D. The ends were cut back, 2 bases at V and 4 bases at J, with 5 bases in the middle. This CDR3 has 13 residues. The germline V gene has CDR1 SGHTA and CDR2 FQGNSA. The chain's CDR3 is CASSLRVTGELFF. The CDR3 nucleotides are TGTGCCAGCAGCTTAAGGGTCACCGGGGAGCTGTTTTTT.

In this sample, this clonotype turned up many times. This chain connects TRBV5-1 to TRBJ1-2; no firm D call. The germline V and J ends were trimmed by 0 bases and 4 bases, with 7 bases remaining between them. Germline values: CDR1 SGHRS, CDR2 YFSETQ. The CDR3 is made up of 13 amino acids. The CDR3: CASSLEKGYGYTF. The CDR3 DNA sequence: TGCGCCAGCAGCTTGGAGAAAGGCTATGGCTACACCTTC.

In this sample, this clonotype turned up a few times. The CDR3 sequence is CASSLEQGQPQHF. The CDR3 region has the DNA TGTGCCAGCAGCTTGGAACAGGGCCAGCCCCAGCATTTT. V is TRBV7-2 and J is TRBJ1-5, with TRBD1 as a possible D gene (6 bases). Germline loops: CDR1 SGHTA, CDR2 FQGNSA. The V and J ends lost 3 bases and 7 bases respectively, with 10 bases between them. This CDR3 is built from 13 residues.

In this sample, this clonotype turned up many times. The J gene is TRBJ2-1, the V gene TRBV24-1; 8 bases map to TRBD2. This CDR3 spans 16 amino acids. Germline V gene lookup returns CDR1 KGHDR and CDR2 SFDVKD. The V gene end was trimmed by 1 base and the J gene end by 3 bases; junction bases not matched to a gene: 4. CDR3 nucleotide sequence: TGTGCCACCAGTGATTTCGGGGGGGCAGGCTACAATGAGCAGTTCTTC. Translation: CATSDFGGAGYNEQFF.

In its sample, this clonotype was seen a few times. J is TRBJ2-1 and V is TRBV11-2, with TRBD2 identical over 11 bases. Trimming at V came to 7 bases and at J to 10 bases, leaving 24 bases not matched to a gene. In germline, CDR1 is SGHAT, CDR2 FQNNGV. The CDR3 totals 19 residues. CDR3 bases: TGTGCCAGCAACCCTGGAATATCTAGCGGGGGGCCCCCTCAGCTGGAGCAGTTCTTC. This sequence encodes CASNPGISSGGPPQLEQFF. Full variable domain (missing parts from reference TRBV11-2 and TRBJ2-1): EAGVAQSPRYKIIEKRQSVAFWCNPISGHATLYWYQQILGQGPKLLIQFQNNGVVDDSQLPKDRFSAERLKGVDSTLKIQPAKLEDSAVYLCASNPGISSGGPPQLEQFFGPGTRLTVL.